This T cell receptor beta chain was captured in a study of post-analysis software for immune sequencing data. As for the study in general: Patients had relapsing-remitting, secondary progressive or progressive-relapsing multiple sclerosis; some lacked subtype.

Unique molecular identifiers featured in each of the TCR beta cDNA libraries. MiXCR, applied by TCRdb to the PCR reads, yields one record per CDR3 protein. The sample includes roughly 800,000 distinct CDR3 sequences, roughly 46% of them seen just once. In germline, CDR1 is MDHEN, CDR2 SYDVKM. The CDR3 runs to 11 residues. Comments on this clonotype: The target antigen is unknown. At one boundary the junction diverges from the germline segment, which might be a read error.

Study-wide points: The F measure placed samples prepared in the same batch into strongly shared clusters. TRBV segments more frequent in patients than in controls numbered roughly five and included TRBV5-6, TRBV5-1 and TRBV20-1. Controls' normalized Chao1 diversity significantly exceeded that of multiple sclerosis patients.

This sequence originates from a girl under 18 with multiple sclerosis. Sequenced sample: blood. The chain employs TRBV28 and TRBJ2-7; no definite D call. CDR3 in DNA: TGTGCCGGCAGGCTCTCCTACGAGCCGTACTTC. It encodes CAGRLSYEPYF.